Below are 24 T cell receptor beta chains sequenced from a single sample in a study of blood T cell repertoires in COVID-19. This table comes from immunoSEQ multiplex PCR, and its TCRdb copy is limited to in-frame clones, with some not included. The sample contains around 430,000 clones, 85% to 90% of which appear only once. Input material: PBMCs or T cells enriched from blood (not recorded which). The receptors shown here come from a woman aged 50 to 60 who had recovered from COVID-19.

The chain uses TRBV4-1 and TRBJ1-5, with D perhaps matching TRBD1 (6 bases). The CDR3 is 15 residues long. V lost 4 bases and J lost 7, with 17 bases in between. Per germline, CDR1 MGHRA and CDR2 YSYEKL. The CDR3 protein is CASSPRPEGDQPQHF. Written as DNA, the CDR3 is TGCGCCAGCAGCCCTAGGCCTGAGGGGGACCAGCCCCAGCATTTT.

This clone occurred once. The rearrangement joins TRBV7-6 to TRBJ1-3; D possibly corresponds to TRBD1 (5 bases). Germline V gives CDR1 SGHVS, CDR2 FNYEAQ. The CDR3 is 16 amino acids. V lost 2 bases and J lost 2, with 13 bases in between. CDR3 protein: CASSLNGGSTGNTIYF. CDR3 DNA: TGTGCCAGCAGCTTAAATGGGGGGTCAACTGGAAACACCATATATTTT.

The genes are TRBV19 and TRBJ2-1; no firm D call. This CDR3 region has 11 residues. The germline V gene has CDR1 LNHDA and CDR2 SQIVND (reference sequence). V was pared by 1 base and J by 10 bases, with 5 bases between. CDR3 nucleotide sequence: TGTGCCAGTAGTATAGCTCTCGAGCAGTTCTTC. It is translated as CASSIALEQFF.

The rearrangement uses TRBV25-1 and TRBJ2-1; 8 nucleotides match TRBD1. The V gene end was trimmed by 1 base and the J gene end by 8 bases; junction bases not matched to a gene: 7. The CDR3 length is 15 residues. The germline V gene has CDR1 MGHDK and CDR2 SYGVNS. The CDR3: CASSESQGAFDEQFF. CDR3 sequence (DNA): TGTGCCAGCAGTGAATCGCAGGGGGCGTTCGATGAGCAGTTCTTC.

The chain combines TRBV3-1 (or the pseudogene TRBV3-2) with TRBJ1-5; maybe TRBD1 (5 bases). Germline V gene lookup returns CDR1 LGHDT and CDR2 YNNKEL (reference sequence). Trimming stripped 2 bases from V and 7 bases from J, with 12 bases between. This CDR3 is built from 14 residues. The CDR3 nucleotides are TGTGCCAGCAGCCAAACATCAGGGTACCAGCCCCAGCATTTT. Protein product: CASSQTSGYQPQHF.

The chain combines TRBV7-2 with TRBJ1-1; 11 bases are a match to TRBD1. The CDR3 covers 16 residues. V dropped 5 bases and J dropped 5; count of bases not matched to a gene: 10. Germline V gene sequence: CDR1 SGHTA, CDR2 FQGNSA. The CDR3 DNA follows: TGTGCCAGCAGCCCCAGGACAGGGGGCGCGGGTACTGAAGCTTTCTTT. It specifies CASSPRTGGAGTEAFF.

DNA for the CDR3: TGTGCCAGCAGCCAAGGGGGACTGGGGCGGGAGCAGTACTTC. Amino acids: CASSQGGLGREQYF. This chain joins TRBV3-1 (or the pseudogene TRBV3-2) and TRBJ2-7; maybe TRBD2 (6 bases). The CDR3 is 14 residues long. Trimming cost V 1 base and J 7 bases, with 14 bases left between them. The germline V gene has CDR1 LGHDT and CDR2 YNNKEL (reference sequence).

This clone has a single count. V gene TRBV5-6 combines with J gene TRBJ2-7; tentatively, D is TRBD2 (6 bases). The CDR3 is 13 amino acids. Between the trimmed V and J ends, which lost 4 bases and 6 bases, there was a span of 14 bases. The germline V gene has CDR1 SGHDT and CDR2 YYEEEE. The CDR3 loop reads CASSRERSREQYF. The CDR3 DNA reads TGTGCCAGCAGCCGGGAGAGGTCGCGCGAGCAGTACTTC. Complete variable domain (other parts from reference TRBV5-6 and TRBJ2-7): DAGVTQSPTHLIKTRGQQVTLRCSPKSGHDTVSWYQQALGQGPQFIFQYYEEEERQRGNFPDRFSGHQFPNYSSELNVNALLLGDSALYLCASSRERSREQYFGPGTRLTVT.

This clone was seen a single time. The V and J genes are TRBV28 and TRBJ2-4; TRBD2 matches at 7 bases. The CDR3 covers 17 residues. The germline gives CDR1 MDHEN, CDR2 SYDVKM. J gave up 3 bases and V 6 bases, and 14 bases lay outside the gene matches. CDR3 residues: CASRTPPLTGGKNIQYF. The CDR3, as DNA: TGTGCCAGCAGAACCCCTCCACTCACGGGGGGCAAAAACATTCAGTACTTC.

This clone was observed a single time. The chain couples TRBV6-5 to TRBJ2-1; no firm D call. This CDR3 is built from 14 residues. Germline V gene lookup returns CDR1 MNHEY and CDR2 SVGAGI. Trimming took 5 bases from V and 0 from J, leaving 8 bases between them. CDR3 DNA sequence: TGTGCCAGCAGTATACGGAGCTCCTACAATGAGCAGTTCTTC. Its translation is CASSIRSSYNEQFF.

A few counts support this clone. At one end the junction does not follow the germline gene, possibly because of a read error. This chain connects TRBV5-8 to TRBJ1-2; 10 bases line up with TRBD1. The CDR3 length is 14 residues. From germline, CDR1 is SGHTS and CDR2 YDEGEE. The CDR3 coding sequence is TGTGCCAGCAGTTTGGGGGACAGGGGATACGGCTACACCTTC. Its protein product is CASSLGDRGYGYTF.

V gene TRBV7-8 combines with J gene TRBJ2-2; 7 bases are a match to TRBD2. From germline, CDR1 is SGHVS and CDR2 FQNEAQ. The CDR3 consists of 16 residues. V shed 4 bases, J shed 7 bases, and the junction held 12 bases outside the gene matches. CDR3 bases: TGTGCCAGCAGCTCGGGACTACACCCATTCGACGGGGAGCTGTTTTTT. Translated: CASSSGLHPFDGELFF.

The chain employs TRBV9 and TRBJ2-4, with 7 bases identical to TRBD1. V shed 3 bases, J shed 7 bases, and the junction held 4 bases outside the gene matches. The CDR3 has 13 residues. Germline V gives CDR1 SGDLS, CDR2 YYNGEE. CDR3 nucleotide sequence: TGTGCCAGCAGCGGAGGGACAGAGAACATTCAGTACTTC. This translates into CASSGGTENIQYF.

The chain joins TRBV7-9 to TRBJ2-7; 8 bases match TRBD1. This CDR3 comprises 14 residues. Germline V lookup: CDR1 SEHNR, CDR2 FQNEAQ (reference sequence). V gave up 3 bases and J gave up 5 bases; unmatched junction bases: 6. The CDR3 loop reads CASSFTGGLNEQYF. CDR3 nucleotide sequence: TGTGCCAGCAGCTTCACAGGGGGTCTGAACGAGCAGTACTTC.

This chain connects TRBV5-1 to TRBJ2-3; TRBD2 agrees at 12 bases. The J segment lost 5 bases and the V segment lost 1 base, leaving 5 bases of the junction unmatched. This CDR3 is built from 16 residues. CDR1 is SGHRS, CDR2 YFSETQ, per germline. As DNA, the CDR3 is TGCGCCAGCAGCTTGTATGGACTAGCGGGGATAGATACGCAGTATTTT. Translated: CASSLYGLAGIDTQYF.

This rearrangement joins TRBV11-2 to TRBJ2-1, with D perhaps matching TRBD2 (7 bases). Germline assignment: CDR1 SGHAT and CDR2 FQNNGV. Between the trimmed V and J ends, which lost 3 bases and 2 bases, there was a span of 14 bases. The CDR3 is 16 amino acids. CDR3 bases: TGTGCCAGCAGCTTCCCCCGGGGGGCGACCTACAATGAGCAGTTCTTC. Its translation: CASSFPRGATYNEQFF.

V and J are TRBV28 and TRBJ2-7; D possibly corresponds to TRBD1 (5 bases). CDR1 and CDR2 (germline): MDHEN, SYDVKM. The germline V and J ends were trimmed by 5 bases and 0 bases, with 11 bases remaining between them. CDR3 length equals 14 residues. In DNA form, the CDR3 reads TGTGCCAGCAGTATGACAGTCGTCTCCTACGAGCAGTACTTC. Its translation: CASSMTVVSYEQYF.

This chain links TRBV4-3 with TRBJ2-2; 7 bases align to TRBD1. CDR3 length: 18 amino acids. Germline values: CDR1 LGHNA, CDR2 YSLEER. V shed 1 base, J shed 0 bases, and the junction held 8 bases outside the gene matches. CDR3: CASSQGRTGTPNTGELFF. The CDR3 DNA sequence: TGCGCCAGCAGCCAAGGACGGACAGGCACGCCGAACACCGGGGAGCTGTTTTTT.

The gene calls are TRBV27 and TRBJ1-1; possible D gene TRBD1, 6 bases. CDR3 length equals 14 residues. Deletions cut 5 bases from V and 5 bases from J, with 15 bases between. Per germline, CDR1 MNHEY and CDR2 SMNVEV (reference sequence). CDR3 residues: CASSTRGGGTEAFF. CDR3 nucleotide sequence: TGTGCCAGCAGTACTAGGGGGGGAGGAACTGAAGCTTTCTTT.

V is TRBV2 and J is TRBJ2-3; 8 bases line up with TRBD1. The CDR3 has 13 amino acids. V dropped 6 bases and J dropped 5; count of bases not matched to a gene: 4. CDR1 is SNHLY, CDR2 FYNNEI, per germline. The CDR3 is CASRDRAGDTQYF. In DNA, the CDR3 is TGTGCCAGCAGGGACAGGGCGGGAGATACGCAGTATTTT. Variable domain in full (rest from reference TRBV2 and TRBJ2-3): EPEVTQTPSHQVTQMGQEVILRCVPISNHLYFYWYRQILGQKVEFLVSFYNNEISEKSEIFDDQFSVERPDGSNFTLKIRSTKLEDSAMYFCASRDRAGDTQYFGPGTRLTVL.

The CDR3 DNA sequence: TGTGCCAGCAGCCCAACAGGGGGCGCCGTTGAAAAACTGTTTTTT. Protein sequence: CASSPTGGAVEKLFF. The rearrangement uses TRBV13 and TRBJ1-4, with 9 bases lining up with TRBD1. V was pared by 5 bases and J by 7 bases, with 8 bases of the junction left unmatched. Germline V lookup: CDR1 PRHDT, CDR2 FYEKMQ (reference sequence). This CDR3 contains 15 residues.

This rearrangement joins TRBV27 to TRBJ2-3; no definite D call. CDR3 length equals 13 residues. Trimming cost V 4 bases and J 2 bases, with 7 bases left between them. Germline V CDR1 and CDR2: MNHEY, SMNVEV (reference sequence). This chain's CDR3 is CASSSLATDTQYF. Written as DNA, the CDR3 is TGTGCCAGCAGTTCTTTGGCCACAGATACGCAGTATTTT.

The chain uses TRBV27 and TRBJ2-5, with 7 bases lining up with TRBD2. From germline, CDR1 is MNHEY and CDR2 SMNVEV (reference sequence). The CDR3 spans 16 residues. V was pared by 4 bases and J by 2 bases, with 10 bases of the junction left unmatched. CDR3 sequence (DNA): TGTGCCAGCAGTTCCATCTGGGCGGGGGAGCAAGAGACCCAGTACTTC. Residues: CASSSIWAGEQETQYF.

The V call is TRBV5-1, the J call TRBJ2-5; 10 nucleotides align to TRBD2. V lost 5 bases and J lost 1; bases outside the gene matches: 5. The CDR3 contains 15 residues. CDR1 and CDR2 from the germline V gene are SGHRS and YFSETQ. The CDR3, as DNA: TGCGCCAGCAGGACACTAGCGGGGAGCCAAGAGACCCAGTACTTC. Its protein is CASRTLAGSQETQYF.